The 8 T cell receptor beta chains below all came from one sample that was sequenced in a study of T-cell memory formation after mild COVID-19. TCRdb re-called the 5' RACE reads through MiXCR, storing one row per CDR3 protein. There are more than 110,000 distinct CDR3 sequences in the sample; roughly a quarter occur only once, and around a quarter lies in the top ten. Specimen: PBMCs or a T cell subset sorted from them (not recorded which). These TCRs come from an adult woman who had mild COVID-19 (a few samples of this study predate the infection). Cell type and time point are not known.

This clonotype was observed a few times. This sequence joins TRBV6-5 and TRBJ2-1, with 7 bases fitting TRBD2. V shed 7 bases, J shed 7 bases, and the junction held 19 bases outside the gene matches. The CDR3 totals 17 residues. The V gene's germline CDR1 is MNHEY and CDR2 SVGAGI. The CDR3 region is CASTAAGGGGIYNEQFF. The CDR3 DNA sequence: TGTGCCAGCACAGCCGCGGGCGGGGGAGGAATTTATAATGAGCAGTTCTTC.

This clonotype was detected once. The rearrangement joins TRBV9 to TRBJ2-1; tentatively, D is TRBD2 (7 bases). There are 14 residues in the CDR3. V lost 2 bases and J lost 7, with 13 bases in between. Germline V gene lookup returns CDR1 SGDLS and CDR2 YYNGEE. The CDR3 DNA reads TGTGCCAGCAGCGTGGGGGGGGCTGGTAATGAGCAGTTCTTC. Protein: CASSVGGAGNEQFF.

This clonotype showed up just a few times. This chain joins TRBV23-1 and TRBJ2-3, with TRBD2 matching 9 bases. TRBV23-1 is an ORF, with its function uncertain. The junction had 5 bases not matched to a gene; V was cut back by 0 bases and J by 1 base. The CDR3 runs 17 residues. For the CDR3, the DNA is TGCGCCAGCAGTCAATCTATTCTAGCGGGACGCACAGATACGCAGTATTTT. Protein product: CASSQSILAGRTDTQYF.

This clonotype was seen a handful of times. Written as DNA, the CDR3 is TGTGCCAGCAGCTTAGAATCTCGGGATCTAAATGAAAAACTGTTTTTT. Its translation: CASSLESRDLNEKLFF. The chain employs TRBV7-9 and TRBJ1-4; D gene ambiguous. In germline, CDR1 is SEHNR, CDR2 FQNEAQ (reference sequence). This CDR3 has 16 amino acids. Trimming left V 1 base short and J 5 bases short, with 14 bases between.

This clonotype was seen just once. This chain links TRBV7-3 with TRBJ1-5, with D hard to call. The CDR3 totals 15 residues. From germline, CDR1 is SGHTA and CDR2 FQGTGA. The V end was cut by 4 bases, the J end by 5 bases, with 15 bases between. The CDR3 reads CASSSTVTWHQPQHF. CDR3 in DNA: TGTGCCAGCAGCTCGACCGTGACATGGCATCAGCCCCAGCATTTT. The whole variable domain, remainder taken from reference TRBV7-3 and TRBJ1-5, is GAGVSQTPSNKVTEKGKYVELRCDPISGHTALYWYRQSLGQGPEFLIYFQGTGAADDSGLPNDRFFAVRPEGSVSTLKIQRTERGDSAVYLCASSSTVTWHQPQHFGDGTRLSIL.

V gene TRBV20-1 combines with J gene TRBJ2-1, with D hard to call. The CDR3 has 13 residues. Germline V gene data show CDR1 as DFQATT and CDR2 as SNEGSKA (reference sequence). Between the trimmed V and J ends, which lost 6 bases and 7 bases, there was a span of 16 bases. The CDR3 reads CSAPKNQRNEQFF. Written as DNA, the CDR3 is TGCAGTGCCCCGAAAAACCAGAGAAATGAGCAGTTCTTC.

The V gene is TRBV4-2, the J gene TRBJ2-1, with 8 bases identical to TRBD2. V lost 4 bases, J lost 8 bases, and 10 bases stayed unmatched. The CDR3 runs to 15 residues. Germline CDR1 is LGHNA and CDR2 is YNFKEQ. CDR3 protein: CASSPQGSGSDEQFF. In nucleotides, the CDR3 is TGTGCCAGCAGCCCCCAAGGGAGCGGGAGCGATGAGCAGTTCTTC.

V usage is TRBV18 and J usage is TRBJ2-7, with D perhaps matching TRBD1 (6 bases). The CDR3 length is 14 residues. Germline CDR1 KGHSH, CDR2 LQKENI. V was cut by 2 bases and J by 3 bases, with 11 bases left in between. This CDR3 reads CASSPRGQSYEQYF. The CDR3 DNA reads TGTGCCAGCTCACCAAGGGGACAAAGCTACGAGCAGTACTTC.